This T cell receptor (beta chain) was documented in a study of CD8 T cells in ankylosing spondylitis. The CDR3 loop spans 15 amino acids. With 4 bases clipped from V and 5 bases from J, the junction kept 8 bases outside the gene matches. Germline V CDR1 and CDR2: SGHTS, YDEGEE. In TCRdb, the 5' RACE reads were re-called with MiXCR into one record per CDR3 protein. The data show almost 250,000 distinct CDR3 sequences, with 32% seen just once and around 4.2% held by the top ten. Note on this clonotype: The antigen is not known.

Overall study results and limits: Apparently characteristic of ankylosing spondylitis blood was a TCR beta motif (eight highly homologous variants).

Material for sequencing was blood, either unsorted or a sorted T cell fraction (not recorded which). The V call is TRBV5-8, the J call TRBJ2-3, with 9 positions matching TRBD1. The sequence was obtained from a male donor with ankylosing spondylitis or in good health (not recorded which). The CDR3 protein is CASSREGGQGDTQYF. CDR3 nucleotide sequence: TGTGCCAGCAGCAGGGAAGGGGGACAGGGAGATACGCAGTATTTT.